The TCR beta chain described here comes from a study of beta chain features in type 1 diabetes. Study-wide background: Sorted cells from all samples, numbering approximately 110,000,000, were examined. Study-level results: HLA effects on TCRB rearrangement stayed unresolved here. All four CD4+ subsets from Type 1 diabetes patients carried moderately but significantly shorter TCRB CDR3s.

This clone has only one observation. The antigen remains undetermined. The V and J ends lost 4 bases and 2 bases, in that order; junction bases with no gene match: 3. CDR1 and CDR2 (germline): MNHEY, SVGAGI. The CDR3 covers 15 residues. Reverse transcription of all isolated RNA meant that expressed TCRB transcripts were sequenced. Across stem cell-like memory T cell samples, reads averaged about 930,000. TCRdb's copy holds only in-frame clones and misses some; the assay was immunoSEQ multiplex PCR. The sample lists roughly 47,000 clones; roughly 47% were seen once. Cells sorted by CD45RO/CCR7/CD25/CD127/CD95/CD27 comprised CD4+ naive, central memory, regulatory and stem cell-like memory cells.

The origin of this receptor is a man aged 25 to 40 with type 1 diabetes. The gene calls are TRBV6-5 and TRBJ2-3, with TRBD2 matching 10 bases. The sequencing sample was made of stem cell memory CD4+ T cells from blood. CDR3 region: CASSSSGSVTDTQYF. The CDR3 DNA is TGTGCCAGCAGTTCTAGCGGGAGTGTCACAGATACGCAGTATTTT.